The clone carrying this T cell receptor (beta chain) was observed a few times. Its antigen is unknown. This sample was included in a study of cytomegalovirus exposure and HLA in healthy donors. Findings and limits, study-wide: Earlier results showed most TCR beta V segments being productive about 87% or about 30% of the time.

PCR primers comprised 60 Vbeta and 13 Jbeta primers. Only in-frame clones appear in the TCRdb table, and some are missing; sequencing was by immunoSEQ multiplex PCR. The sample contains over 200,000 clones, 60% to 80% of which appear only once. Germline CDR1 is MNHNS and CDR2 is SASEGT. The CDR3 runs to 11 residues. Trimming removed 3 bases at V and 4 bases at J, with 3 bases between. Sequenced: PBMCs. The receptor was isolated from a male donor in good health and CMV-seronegative. This chain joins TRBV6-1 and TRBJ1-2; D call uncertain. CDR3 coding DNA: TGTGCCAGCAGTGACAGCTATGGCTACACCTTC. Its translation is CASSDSYGYTF.